Listed here are 8 T cell receptor beta chains from one sample, sequenced in a study of blood T cell repertoires in COVID-19. Measured with immunoSEQ multiplex PCR; TCRdb has only the in-frame clones, and not every one. The data show approximately 69,000 clones, roughly 79% seen once. The sequencing input was peripheral blood. The receptors originated from a man aged 55-75 years with acute or convalescent COVID-19.

The chain couples TRBV6-5 to TRBJ2-7, with TRBD1 matching over 9 bases. This CDR3 has 14 amino acids. J gave up 1 base and V 4 bases, and 2 bases lay outside the gene matches. Per germline, CDR1 MNHEY and CDR2 SVGAGI. The DNA for the CDR3 is TGTGCCAGCAGTTGGGACAGGGAGTCCTACGAGCAGTACTTC. Its protein is CASSWDRESYEQYF.

The chain has TRBV7-2 and TRBJ2-5; a weak D match, TRBD2 (6 bases). Germline assignment: CDR1 SGHTA and CDR2 FQGNSA. The CDR3 totals 12 residues. V was clipped by 10 bases and J by 4 bases, with 13 bases between them. CDR3 sequence: CAIGTLAETQYF. As DNA, the CDR3 is TGTGCCATCGGGACTCTTGCAGAGACCCAGTACTTC.

The chain carries TRBV9 and TRBJ2-1; 13 bases agree with TRBD2. The CDR3 sequence is 19 residues long. The trim removed 3 bases at V and 0 bases at J, leaving 9 bases unmatched. Germline CDR1 reads SGDLS; CDR2 reads YYNGEE. CDR3 residues: CASSATGTSGASSYNEQFF. The CDR3 bases are TGTGCCAGCAGCGCGACCGGGACTAGCGGGGCCAGCTCCTACAATGAGCAGTTCTTC.

The gene calls are TRBV21-1 and TRBJ2-6; the table gives TRBD1 as D, unverified against the DNA. TRBV21-1 is marked as a pseudogene. CDR3 length: 17 amino acids. CDR3 sequence reads: CASSEQGGKSGANVLTF. DNA for the CDR3: TGTGCCAGCAGTGAACAGGGCGGTAAATCTGGGGCCAACGTCCTGACTTTC.

V is TRBV5-1 and J is TRBJ2-7, with D unresolved. CDR1 SGHRS and CDR2 YFSETQ come from the germline V gene. With 0 bases removed from V and 5 bases from J, the gap between germline ends came to 12 bases. The CDR3 is 14 residues long. CDR3 sequence (DNA): TGCGCCAGCAGCTTGGACGCCTTCCAGAACGAGCAGTACTTC. The encoded protein is CASSLDAFQNEQYF. The full variable domain, completed using reference TRBV5-1 and TRBJ2-7, is KAGVTQTPRYLIKTRGQQVTLSCSPISGHRSVSWYQQTPGQGLQFLFEYFSETQRNKGNFPGRFSGRQFSNSRSEMNVSTLELGDSALYLCASSLDAFQNEQYFGPGTRLTVT.

The chain joins TRBV6-2 or TRBV6-3 to TRBJ1-6; D may be TRBD1 (5 bases). Deletions cut 2 bases from V and 7 bases from J, with 9 bases between. The CDR3 is made up of 14 amino acids. The V gene's germline CDR1 is MNHEY and CDR2 SVGEGT. CDR3 sequence reads: CASSYLDRNSPLHF. The CDR3 DNA is TGTGCCAGCAGTTACCTCGACAGAAATTCACCCCTCCACTTT.

This chain links TRBV4-2 with TRBJ2-2; 15 bases agree with TRBD2. Germline values: CDR1 LGHNA, CDR2 YNFKEQ. V lost 4 bases and J lost 1; bases outside the gene matches: 7. The CDR3 is made up of 19 amino acids. In nucleotides, the CDR3 is TGTGCCAGCAGCCTCAGGACTAGCGGGGGGGCCGGGAACACCGGGGAGCTGTTTTTT. It is translated as CASSLRTSGGAGNTGELFF.

The CDR3 reads CASSPGQLNTEAFF. CDR3 in DNA: TGTGCCAGCAGTCCGGGACAGCTAAACACTGAAGCTTTCTTT. This chain connects TRBV6-5 to TRBJ1-1; 7 bases align to TRBD1. There are 14 residues in the CDR3. J was trimmed by 2 bases and V by 5 bases; bases with no gene match: 5. Germline assignment: CDR1 MNHEY and CDR2 SVGAGI.